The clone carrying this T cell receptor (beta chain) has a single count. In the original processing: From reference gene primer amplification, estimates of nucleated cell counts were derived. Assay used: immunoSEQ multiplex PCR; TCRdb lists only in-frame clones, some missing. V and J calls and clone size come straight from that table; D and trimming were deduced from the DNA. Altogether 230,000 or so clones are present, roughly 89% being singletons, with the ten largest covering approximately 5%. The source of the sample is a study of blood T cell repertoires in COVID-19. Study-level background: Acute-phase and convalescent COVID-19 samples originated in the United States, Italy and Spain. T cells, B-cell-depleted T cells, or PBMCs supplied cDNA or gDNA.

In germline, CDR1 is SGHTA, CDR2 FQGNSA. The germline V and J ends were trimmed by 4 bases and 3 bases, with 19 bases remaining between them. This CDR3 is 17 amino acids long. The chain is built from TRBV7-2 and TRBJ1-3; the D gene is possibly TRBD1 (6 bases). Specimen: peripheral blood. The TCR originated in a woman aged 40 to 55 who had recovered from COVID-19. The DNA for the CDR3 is TGTGCCAGCAGCTCGCGGAACACAGGGATAGGTGGAAACACCATATATTTT. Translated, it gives CASSSRNTGIGGNTIYF.